Following are 17 T cell receptor beta chains from one sample sequenced in a study of PD-1 blockade in classical Hodgkin lymphoma. Only in-frame clones appear in the TCRdb table, and some are missing; sequencing was by immunoSEQ multiplex PCR. The table records about 21,000 clones, around nine tenths of them present only once. The time point here: newly diagnosed, previously untreated cHL patient sample. Magnetic negative selection, applied to thawed PBMCs, was used to isolate the CD8+ T cells. Sequences were obtained from CD8+ T cells from blood. The receptor source for this set is a human donor with classical Hodgkin lymphoma.

This chain connects TRBV18 to TRBJ2-7, with D tentatively TRBD1 (5 bases). V lost 3 bases and J lost 13, with 16 bases in between. Germline-derived CDR1 and CDR2 are KGHSH and LQKENI. This CDR3 region has 12 residues. This chain's CDR3 is CASSPEKATVYF. For the CDR3, the DNA is TGTGCCAGCTCACCCGAAAAAGCGACAGTCTACTTC.

CDR3 nucleotides: TGTGCCAGCAGCTTTAGTTCACAGGGGAGGTACGAGCAGTACTTC. Translated: CASSFSSQGRYEQYF. The chain has TRBV7-2 and TRBJ2-7, with a tentative D call TRBD1 (7 bases). The germline V and J ends were trimmed by 3 bases and 4 bases, with 16 bases remaining between them. CDR1 SGHTA and CDR2 FQGNSA come from the germline V gene. The CDR3 contains 15 residues. Drawing the rest from reference TRBV7-2 and TRBJ2-7, the complete variable domain is GAGVSQSPSNKVTEKGKDVELRCDPISGHTALYWYRQSLGQGLEFLIYFQGNSAPDKSGLPSDRFSAERTGGSVSTLTIQRTQQEDSAVYLCASSFSSQGRYEQYFGPGTRLTVT.

This chain links TRBV29-1 with TRBJ1-2; D is perhaps TRBD1 (5 bases). V lost 7 bases and J 4 bases, leaving 10 bases between the germline ends. Germline V lookup: CDR1 SQVTM, CDR2 ANQGSEA. The CDR3 has 11 amino acids. CDR3 sequence (DNA): TGCAGCGCAAGGGACCCCTATGGCTACACCTTC. Protein product: CSARDPYGYTF.

V usage is TRBV6-5 and J usage is TRBJ2-7; 10 nucleotides align to TRBD2. Germline assignment: CDR1 MNHEY and CDR2 SVGAGI. The J segment lost 4 bases and the V segment lost 7 bases, leaving 10 bases of the junction unmatched. The CDR3 consists of 15 residues. The CDR3 DNA reads as TGTGCCAGCAAACTGACTAGCGGGTTTCCTTACGAGCAGTACTTC. Amino acids: CASKLTSGFPYEQYF.

This clone occurred once. The chain has TRBV19 and TRBJ1-5; no definite D call. This CDR3 comprises 13 residues. The V gene's germline CDR1 is LNHDA and CDR2 SQIVND (reference sequence). With 5 bases removed from V and 0 bases from J, the gap between germline ends came to 5 bases. DNA of the CDR3: TGTGCCAGTAGTCCCTATAGCAATCAGCCCCAGCATTTT. Translated: CASSPYSNQPQHF.

The chain links TRBV9 to TRBJ1-3; no clear D gene. The germline V and J ends were trimmed by 0 bases and 0 bases, with 7 bases remaining between them. The CDR3 has 15 residues. CDR1 and CDR2 from the germline V gene are SGDLS and YYNGEE. This CDR3 is CASSVDETSGNTIYF. DNA of the CDR3: TGTGCCAGCAGCGTAGATGAAACCTCTGGAAACACCATATATTTT.

This chain uses TRBV25-1 with TRBJ1-3; a possible D gene is TRBD1 (6 bases). The V end lost 3 bases, the J end lost 3 bases, and 12 bases lay between the germline ends. Germline CDR1 MGHDK, CDR2 SYGVNS. This CDR3 contains 15 residues. CDR3 amino acids: CASSEGGARGNTIYF. In DNA, the CDR3 is TGTGCCAGCAGTGAGGGGGGGGCGCGTGGAAACACCATATATTTT.

The CDR3 reads CSAMGTPLYEQYF. In nucleotides, the CDR3 is TGCAGCGCAATGGGCACCCCCCTCTACGAGCAGTACTTC. The genes are TRBV29-1 and TRBJ2-7; no clear D gene. This CDR3 comprises 13 residues. Trimming left V 7 bases short and J 3 bases short, with 16 bases between. Germline V gene sequence: CDR1 SQVTM, CDR2 ANQGSEA.

The chain combines TRBV5-6 with TRBJ2-2; the D is unclear. Trimming removed 4 bases from V and 4 bases from J, with 14 bases in between. The CDR3 contains 15 residues. Germline loops: CDR1 SGHDT, CDR2 YYEEEE. This CDR3 is CASSPATRGTGELFF. The CDR3 DNA sequence: TGTGCCAGCAGCCCGGCTACGCGAGGCACCGGGGAGCTGTTTTTT. The full variable domain, with the rest looked up from reference TRBV5-6 and TRBJ2-2, is DAGVTQSPTHLIKTRGQQVTLRCSPKSGHDTVSWYQQALGQGPQFIFQYYEEEERQRGNFPDRFSGHQFPNYSSELNVNALLLGDSALYLCASSPATRGTGELFFGEGSRLTVL.

In this sample, this clone turned up a few times. This chain connects TRBV2 to TRBJ1-5; possible D gene TRBD1, 5 bases. CDR1 is SNHLY, CDR2 FYNNEI, per germline. With 8 bases removed from V and 7 bases from J, the gap between germline ends came to 18 bases. The CDR3 runs 14 residues. The CDR3: CASGAEGVLQPQHF. DNA for the CDR3: TGTGCCAGCGGGGCGGAGGGAGTGTTACAGCCCCAGCATTTT. Supplemented by reference TRBV2 and TRBJ1-5, the full variable domain reads EPEVTQTPSHQVTQMGQEVILRCVPISNHLYFYWYRQILGQKVEFLVSFYNNEISEKSEIFDDQFSVERPDGSNFTLKIRSTKLEDSAMYFCASGAEGVLQPQHFGDGTRLSIL.

The genes are TRBV29-1 and TRBJ2-5; tentatively, D is TRBD2 (7 bases). This CDR3 comprises 14 residues. Per the germline V gene, CDR1 is SQVTM and CDR2 is ANQGSEA. V was pared by 1 base and J by 5 bases, with 14 bases between. As DNA, the CDR3 is TGCAGCGTTGAAGTAGCAGGGGAGGGGGAGACCCAGTACTTC. Its translation is CSVEVAGEGETQYF.

The V gene is TRBV9, the J gene TRBJ2-1; D unresolved. Germline V gene data show CDR1 as SGDLS and CDR2 as YYNGEE. The CDR3 consists of 13 residues. Trimming left V 0 bases short and J 3 bases short, with 4 bases between. DNA of the CDR3: TGTGCCAGCAGCGTAGAGGGCTACAATGAGCAGTTCTTC. Translation gives CASSVEGYNEQFF.

V and J are TRBV7-2 and TRBJ1-1; D possibly corresponds to TRBD1 (5 bases). The CDR3 has 14 amino acids. V was pared by 5 bases and J by 4 bases, with 14 bases between. The germline V gene has CDR1 SGHTA and CDR2 FQGNSA. In DNA, the CDR3 is TGTGCCAGCAGCCATGGGTCAGGGATCACTGAAGCTTTCTTT. Translated, it gives CASSHGSGITEAFF.

The chain recombines TRBV19 with TRBJ2-1, with 9 bases identical to TRBD1. V lost 6 bases to trimming and J lost 9 bases; unmatched junction nucleotides: 9. The CDR3 is 14 residues long. CDR1 and CDR2 from the germline V gene are LNHDA and SQIVND (reference sequence). The CDR3 nucleotides read TGTGCCAGTAGGACCGGGACAGGGCGAGGTGAGCAGTTCTTC. Its translation is CASRTGTGRGEQFF.

V and J are TRBV5-1 and TRBJ2-2; D is undetermined. Trimming left V 6 bases short and J 2 bases short, with 11 bases between. The CDR3 is 14 residues long. Germline lookup yields CDR1 SGHRS and CDR2 YFSETQ. The chain's CDR3 is CASTPGGNTGELFF. The CDR3 region has the DNA TGCGCCAGCACCCCCGGCGGAAACACCGGGGAGCTGTTTTTT.

This sequence joins TRBV19 and TRBJ2-1, with D hard to call. The CDR3 contains 16 residues. The germline V gene has CDR1 LNHDA and CDR2 SQIVND (reference sequence). V was pared by 5 bases and J by 1 base, with 15 bases between. CDR3 nucleotides: TGTGCCAGTAGTCCCTCCCACGCCCTTTCCTACAATGAGCAGTTCTTC. It specifies CASSPSHALSYNEQFF.

The chain recombines TRBV9 with TRBJ1-3; 7 bases are a match to TRBD1. In germline, CDR1 is SGDLS, CDR2 YYNGEE. V was pared by 4 bases and J by 0 bases, with 7 bases of the junction left unmatched. There are 16 residues in the CDR3. Here the CDR3 reads CASSLSGQNSGNTIYF. CDR3 nucleotides: TGTGCCAGCAGCCTCTCGGGACAGAACTCTGGAAACACCATATATTTT.